These 21 T cell receptor beta chains share one sample of origin, sequenced in a study of beta chain features in type 1 diabetes. Sequencing targeted expressed TCRB transcripts, as all isolated RNA had been reverse transcribed. Measured with immunoSEQ multiplex PCR; TCRdb has only the in-frame clones, and not every one. The repertoire consists of under 200,000 clones, with approximately 9% occurring once and the leading ten covering about 2.1%. The sequencing input was central memory CD4+ T cells from blood. The receptors were gathered from a woman between 18 and 30 years old in good health.

This clone was detected only a few times. The chain is built from TRBV20-1 and TRBJ1-4, with 7 bases identical to TRBD1. V gave up 6 bases and J gave up 12 bases; unmatched junction bases: 7. The CDR3 totals 11 residues. Germline CDR1 DFQATT, CDR2 SNEGSKA (reference sequence). CDR3 nucleotide sequence: TGCAGTGCCGGGACCGGGACAGAACTGTTTTTT. Protein sequence: CSAGTGTELFF.

This clone was picked up a small number of times. V gene TRBV29-1 combines with J gene TRBJ1-2; TRBD1 aligns across 8 bases. This CDR3 has 14 amino acids. The germline CDR1 and CDR2 sequences are SQVTM and ANQGSEA. Trimming took 5 bases from V and 3 from J; bases not matched to a gene: 8. The CDR3 sequence: CSVRRTGMDYGYTF. The CDR3 DNA sequence: TGCAGCGTTCGAAGGACAGGGATGGACTATGGCTACACCTTC.

The chain couples TRBV9 to TRBJ2-5, with D unclear. Per germline, CDR1 SGDLS and CDR2 YYNGEE. This CDR3 spans 12 amino acids. Trimming cost V 3 bases and J 6 bases, with 9 bases left between them. The CDR3 sequence is CASSDPRQTQYF. CDR3 coding DNA: TGTGCCAGCAGCGACCCTAGACAGACCCAGTACTTC.

V gene TRBV5-4 combines with J gene TRBJ1-1, with D unclear. Germline CDR1 and CDR2: SGHNT and YYREEE (reference sequence). This CDR3 is 14 amino acids long. V was shortened by 5 bases and J by 0 bases, with 11 bases between the two germline ends. The chain's CDR3 is CASSPGFMNTEAFF. For the CDR3, the DNA is TGTGCCAGCAGTCCGGGATTCATGAACACTGAAGCTTTCTTT.

The sample holds a few counts of this clone. The gene calls are TRBV7-9 and TRBJ2-1; 10 nucleotides line up with TRBD2. With V trimmed by 4 bases and J by 2 bases, 2 bases remained unmatched. The germline V gene encodes CDR1 SEHNR and CDR2 FQNEAQ (reference sequence). The length of the CDR3 is 15 residues. Here the CDR3 reads CASSSGLAPYNEQFF. The CDR3 coding sequence is TGTGCCAGCAGCTCGGGACTAGCGCCCTACAATGAGCAGTTCTTC.

This clone was observed a few times. V usage is TRBV4-2 and J usage is TRBJ2-5, with D maybe TRBD1 (6 bases). CDR3 size: 12 residues. Germline assignment: CDR1 LGHNA and CDR2 YNFKEQ. Between the trimmed V and J ends, which lost 6 bases and 5 bases, there was a span of 10 bases. CDR3 region: CASRGGGETQYF. CDR3 coding DNA: TGTGCCAGCAGAGGGGGTGGGGAGACCCAGTACTTC.

This clone was observed a few times. The chain is built from TRBV2 and TRBJ2-7; 10 bases match TRBD2. V lost 7 bases, J lost 2 bases, and 5 bases stayed unmatched. The germline V gene encodes CDR1 SNHLY and CDR2 FYNNEI. The CDR3 is made up of 14 amino acids. CDR3 amino acids: CASMSTSGTYEQYF. The CDR3 bases are TGTGCCAGCATGAGCACTAGCGGGACCTACGAGCAGTACTTC. The variable domain in full, with the rest retrieved from reference TRBV2 and TRBJ2-7, is EPEVTQTPSHQVTQMGQEVILRCVPISNHLYFYWYRQILGQKVEFLVSFYNNEISEKSEIFDDQFSVERPDGSNFTLKIRSTKLEDSAMYFCASMSTSGTYEQYFGPGTRLTVT.

This clone was counted a few times. The chain employs TRBV5-5 and TRBJ1-2, with D tentatively TRBD1 (6 bases). This CDR3 region has 11 residues. From germline, CDR1 is SGHKS and CDR2 YYEKEE (reference sequence). V shed 6 bases and J shed 4 bases, with 7 bases lying between them. CDR3 amino acids: CASTQGYGYTF. DNA for the CDR3: TGTGCCAGCACACAGGGCTATGGCTACACCTTC.

This clone showed up just a few times. This chain connects TRBV2 to TRBJ2-1, with D maybe TRBD2 (6 bases). V lost 8 bases, J lost 7 bases, and 18 bases lay in between. The length of the CDR3 is 14 residues. Germline values: CDR1 SNHLY, CDR2 FYNNEI. CDR3 loop: CASGRDSMTNEQFF. The CDR3 DNA reads as TGTGCCAGCGGCCGGGACTCAATGACAAATGAGCAGTTCTTC.

This rearrangement joins TRBV5-1 to TRBJ2-5, with D maybe TRBD2 (5 bases). The J call may be in error: the DNA end matches TRBJ2-7 better. The V gene's germline CDR1 is SGHRS and CDR2 YFSETQ. The CDR3 has 13 residues. The CDR3 DNA is TGCGCCAGCAGCCGGACTTGGCTAGACGAGCAGTACTTC. Translated: CASSRTWLDEQYF.

The chain employs TRBV10-3 and TRBJ2-3, with TRBD1 identical over 7 bases. Germline assignment: CDR1 ENHRY and CDR2 SYGVKD. Trimming at V came to 11 bases and at J to 2 bases, leaving 10 bases not matched to a gene. This CDR3 comprises 14 residues. The DNA for the CDR3 is TGTGCCTCTGAGACAGGGCGAAACACAGATACGCAGTATTTT. It yields the protein CASETGRNTDTQYF.

The chain has TRBV7-2 and TRBJ1-6; D unclear. Trimming removed 5 bases from V and 9 bases from J, with 14 bases in between. CDR1 and CDR2 (germline): SGHTA, FQGNSA. This CDR3 contains 14 residues. The CDR3 is CASSQMGAGSPLHF. In DNA, the CDR3 is TGTGCCAGCAGCCAGATGGGCGCAGGTTCACCCCTCCACTTT.

The chain recombines TRBV25-1 with TRBJ2-7, with D perhaps matching TRBD2 (5 bases). Trimming stripped 5 bases from V and 2 bases from J, with 16 bases between. Germline lookup yields CDR1 MGHDK and CDR2 SYGVNS. The CDR3 is 15 residues long. Here the CDR3 reads CASSYNGIAPYEQYF. The DNA of the CDR3 is TGTGCCAGCAGTTACAACGGGATTGCCCCCTACGAGCAGTACTTC.

This chain connects TRBV10-3 to TRBJ2-2; 7 bases are a match to TRBD2. The CDR3 runs to 13 residues. Germline V gene sequence: CDR1 ENHRY, CDR2 SYGVKD. The V gene end was trimmed by 9 bases and the J gene end by 7 bases; junction bases not matched to a gene: 8. Here the CDR3 reads CAMTGTKDGELFF. The CDR3 DNA is TGTGCCATGACCGGGACTAAGGACGGGGAGCTGTTTTTT.

The V and J genes are TRBV27 and TRBJ1-1; 7 nucleotides line up with TRBD1. The CDR3 sequence is 14 residues long. Trimming at V came to 7 bases and at J to 5 bases, leaving 10 bases not matched to a gene. From germline, CDR1 is MNHEY and CDR2 SMNVEV (reference sequence). The CDR3 DNA reads as TGTGCCAGCACCCCCGACAGGGTAGCGACTGAAGCTTTCTTT. It yields the protein CASTPDRVATEAFF.

This clone was seen only a few times. This chain connects TRBV30 to TRBJ2-1; TRBD2 aligns across 12 bases. The CDR3 contains 14 residues. Germline V gene data show CDR1 as GTSNPN and CDR2 as SVGIG (reference sequence). V lost 2 bases, J lost 4 bases, and 0 bases stayed unmatched. The CDR3 loop is CAWSTSGGYNEQFF. The CDR3 DNA sequence: TGTGCCTGGAGTACTAGCGGGGGGTACAATGAGCAGTTCTTC.

This clone was seen only a few times. This chain links TRBV21-1 with TRBJ1-1; the tabulated D call, TRBD1, remains unverified against the DNA. TRBV21-1 constitutes a pseudogene. The CDR3 extends over 14 amino acids. CDR3 sequence: CASSDRDRESEAFF. Here the CDR3 DNA reads TGTGCCAGCAGCGACCGGGACAGGGAAAGTGAAGCTTTCTTT.

The chain has TRBV7-9 and TRBJ2-5, with 7 positions matching TRBD2. The germline V gene encodes CDR1 SEHNR and CDR2 FQNEAQ (reference sequence). J was trimmed by 5 bases and V by 4 bases; bases with no gene match: 10. CDR3 size: 15 residues. CDR3 sequence: CASSSNAAGGETQYF. CDR3 bases: TGTGCCAGCAGCTCTAATGCGGCCGGGGGGGAGACCCAGTACTTC.

This clone was detected a few times. The chain couples TRBV5-1 to TRBJ2-2, with D possibly being TRBD1 (5 bases). With 4 bases removed from V and 8 bases from J, the gap between germline ends came to 15 bases. The CDR3 extends over 14 amino acids. Per the germline V gene, CDR1 is SGHRS and CDR2 is YFSETQ. The CDR3 protein is CASSADRFVGELFF. CDR3 DNA sequence: TGCGCCAGCAGCGCTGACAGATTCGTGGGGGAGCTGTTTTTT.

V gene TRBV6-6 combines with J gene TRBJ2-1, with TRBD1 matching over 7 bases. The V and J ends lost 4 bases and 10 bases, in that order; junction bases with no gene match: 7. Germline V gene sequence: CDR1 MNHNY, CDR2 SVGAGI (reference sequence). There are 13 residues in the CDR3. The CDR3 DNA reads as TGTGCCAGCAGTTTAGGGGGCGGAGTAGAGCAGTTCTTC. Amino acid sequence: CASSLGGGVEQFF.

The chain links TRBV30 to TRBJ2-7, with D perhaps TRBD1 (6 bases). The CDR3 runs 14 residues. V lost 4 bases to trimming and J lost 6 bases, with 19 bases between them. Germline V gene lookup returns CDR1 GTSNPN and CDR2 SVGIG (reference sequence). As DNA, the CDR3 is TGTGCCTGGAAACCTGGGGGCTTAAGTGGCGAGCAGTACTTC. This translates into CAWKPGGLSGEQYF.